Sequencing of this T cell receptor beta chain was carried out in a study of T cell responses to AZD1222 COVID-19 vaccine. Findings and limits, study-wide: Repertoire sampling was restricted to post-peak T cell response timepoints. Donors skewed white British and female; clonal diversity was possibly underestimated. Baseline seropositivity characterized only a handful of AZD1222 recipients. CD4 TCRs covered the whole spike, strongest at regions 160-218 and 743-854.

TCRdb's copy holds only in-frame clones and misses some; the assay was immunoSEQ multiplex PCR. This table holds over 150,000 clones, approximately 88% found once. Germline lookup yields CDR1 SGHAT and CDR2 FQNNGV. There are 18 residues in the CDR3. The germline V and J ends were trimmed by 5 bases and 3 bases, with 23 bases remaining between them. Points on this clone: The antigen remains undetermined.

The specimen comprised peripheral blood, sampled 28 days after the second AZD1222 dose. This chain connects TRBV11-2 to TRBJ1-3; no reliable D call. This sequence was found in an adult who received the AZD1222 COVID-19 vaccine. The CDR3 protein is CASSAFLTYRTIGNTIYF. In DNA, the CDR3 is TGTGCCAGCAGCGCCTTTTTGACCTATCGGACCATTGGAAACACCATATATTTT. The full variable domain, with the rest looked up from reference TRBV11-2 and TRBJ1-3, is EAGVAQSPRYKIIEKRQSVAFWCNPISGHATLYWYQQILGQGPKLLIQFQNNGVVDDSQLPKDRFSAERLKGVDSTLKIQPAKLEDSAVYLCASSAFLTYRTIGNTIYFGEGSWLTVV.